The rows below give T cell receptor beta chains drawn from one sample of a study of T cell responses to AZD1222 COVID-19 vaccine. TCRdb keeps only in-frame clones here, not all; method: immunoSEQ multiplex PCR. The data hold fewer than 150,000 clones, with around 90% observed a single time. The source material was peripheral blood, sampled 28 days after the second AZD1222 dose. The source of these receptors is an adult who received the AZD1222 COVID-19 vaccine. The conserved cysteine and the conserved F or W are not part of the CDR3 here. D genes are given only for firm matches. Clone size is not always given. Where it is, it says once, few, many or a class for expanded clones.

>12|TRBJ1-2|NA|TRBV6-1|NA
ASSEAGDHYGYT
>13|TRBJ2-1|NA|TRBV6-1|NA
ASSDVRKPGSAQF
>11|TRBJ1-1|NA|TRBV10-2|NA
ASSRTENTEAF
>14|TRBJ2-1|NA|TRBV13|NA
ASSLGRGGGHNEQF
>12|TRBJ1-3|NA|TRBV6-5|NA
ASSYGTGGNTIY
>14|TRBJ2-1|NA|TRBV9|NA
ASSPSESPFYNEQF
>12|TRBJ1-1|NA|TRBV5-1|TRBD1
ASSVDRVNTEAF
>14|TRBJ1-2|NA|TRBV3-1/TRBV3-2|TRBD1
ASSPQGQGQYYGYT
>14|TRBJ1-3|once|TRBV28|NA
ASSLSPGTSGNTIY
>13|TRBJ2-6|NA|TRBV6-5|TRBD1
ASSPGGSGANVLT
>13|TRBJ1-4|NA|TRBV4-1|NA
ASSQDSLGYEKLF
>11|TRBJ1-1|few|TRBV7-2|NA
ASSLGENTEAF
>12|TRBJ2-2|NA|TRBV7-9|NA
ASSPRPRTGELF
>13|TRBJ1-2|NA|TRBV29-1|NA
SVESGLVNIYGYT
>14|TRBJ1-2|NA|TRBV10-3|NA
AITRKGPGDFYGYT
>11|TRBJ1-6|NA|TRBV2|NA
ASIRTDNSPLH
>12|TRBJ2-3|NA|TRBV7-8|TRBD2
ASSLADRTDTQY
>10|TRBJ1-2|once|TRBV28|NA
AILDRRYGYT
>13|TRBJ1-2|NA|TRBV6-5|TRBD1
AGSGQGLVDYGYT
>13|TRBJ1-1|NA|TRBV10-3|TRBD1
AISEGGTGKPEAF
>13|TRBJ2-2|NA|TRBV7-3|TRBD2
ASSLGGGNTGELF
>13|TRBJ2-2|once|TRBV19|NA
ASRSFRTAHGELF
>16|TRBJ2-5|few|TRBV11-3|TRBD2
ASSLESLLAGGPETQY
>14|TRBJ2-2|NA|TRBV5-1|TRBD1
ASSFYRQGGSGELF
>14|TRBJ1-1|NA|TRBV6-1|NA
ASSEPAPRGGTEAF
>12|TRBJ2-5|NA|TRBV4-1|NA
ASSQDGRVETQY
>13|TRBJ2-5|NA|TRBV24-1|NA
ATSQVGQGTETQY
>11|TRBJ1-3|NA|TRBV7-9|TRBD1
ASSLERGQGNN
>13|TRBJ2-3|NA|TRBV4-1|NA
ASSQEGVVTDTQY
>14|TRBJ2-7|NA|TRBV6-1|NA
ASSEAGARSPYEQY
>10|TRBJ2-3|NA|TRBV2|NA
ASRVVGDTQY
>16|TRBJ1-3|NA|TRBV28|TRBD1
ASSGPRGQANSGNTIY
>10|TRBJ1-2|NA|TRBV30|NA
AWSVGGDGYT
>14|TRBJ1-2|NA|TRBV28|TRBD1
ASSRGEGARGYGYT
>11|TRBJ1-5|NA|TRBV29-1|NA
SVAQSSNQPQH
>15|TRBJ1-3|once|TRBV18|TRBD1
ASSPGGQVHSGNTIY
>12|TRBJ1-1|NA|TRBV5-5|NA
ASSTRGGNTEAF